This section outlines one T cell receptor beta chain sequence together with its context. This record belongs to a study of cytomegalovirus exposure and HLA in healthy donors. 13 Jbeta primers and 60 Vbeta primers were used for the PCR. Using immunoSEQ multiplex PCR, the repertoire was profiled, and TCRdb retains in-frame clones only, with some absent. The repertoire holds around 150,000 clones, less than 65% seen once, with about 3% in the top ten. The sample was PBMCs. The TCR sequence derives from a woman aged 25-40 years in good health and CMV-seropositive.

The DNA of the CDR3 is TGTGCCAGCAGCTTAGACTCGAACACTGAAGCTTTCTTT. It yields the protein CASSLDSNTEAFF. V gene TRBV7-2 combines with J gene TRBJ1-1, with unresolved D. The germline V and J ends were trimmed by 1 base and 1 base, with 4 bases remaining between them. CDR3 length: 13 residues. Germline loops: CDR1 SGHTA, CDR2 FQGNSA.